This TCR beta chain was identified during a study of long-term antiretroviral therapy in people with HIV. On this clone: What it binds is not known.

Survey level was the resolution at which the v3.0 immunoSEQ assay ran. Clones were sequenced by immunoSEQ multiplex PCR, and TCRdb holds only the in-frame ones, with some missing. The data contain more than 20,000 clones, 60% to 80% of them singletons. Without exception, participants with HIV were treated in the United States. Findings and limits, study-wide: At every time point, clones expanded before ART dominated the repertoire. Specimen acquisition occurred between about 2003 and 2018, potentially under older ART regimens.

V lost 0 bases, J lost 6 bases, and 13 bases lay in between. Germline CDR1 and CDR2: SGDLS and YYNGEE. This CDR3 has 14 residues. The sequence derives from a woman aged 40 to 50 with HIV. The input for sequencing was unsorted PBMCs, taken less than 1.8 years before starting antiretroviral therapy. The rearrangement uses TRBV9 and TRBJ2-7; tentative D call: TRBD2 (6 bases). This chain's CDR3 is CASSVEWGGSEQYF. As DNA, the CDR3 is TGTGCCAGCAGCGTAGAATGGGGAGGCTCCGAGCAGTACTTC.